The 30 T cell receptor beta chains below come from one sample, sequenced in a study of T cell responses to AZD1222 COVID-19 vaccine. Profiled with immunoSEQ multiplex PCR; TCRdb holds only in-frame clones, not every one. The sample has about 150,000 clones; just under 95% are singletons. The material was peripheral blood, obtained on day 0 of AZD1222 vaccination. The origin of the receptors is an adult in good health.

This clone was seen just once. The chain's CDR3 is CASSLGHSLTNEQFF. Here the CDR3 DNA reads TGTGCCAGCAGCTTAGGTCACTCCCTAACGAATGAGCAGTTCTTC. The chain combines TRBV11-2 with TRBJ2-1; D is ambiguous. Germline lookup yields CDR1 SGHAT and CDR2 FQNNGV. The germline V and J ends were trimmed by 1 base and 7 bases, with 14 bases remaining between them. The CDR3 has 15 residues.

This rearrangement joins TRBV10-3 to TRBJ2-1; maybe TRBD1 (5 bases). Trimming left V 3 bases short and J 7 bases short, with 16 bases between. The CDR3 runs to 15 residues. Germline CDR1 reads ENHRY; CDR2 reads SYGVKD. The chain's CDR3 is CAISDTGLGRNEQFF. The CDR3 DNA is TGTGCCATCAGTGATACAGGCCTTGGCCGTAATGAGCAGTTCTTC.

The sample holds a few counts of this clone. The V call is TRBV7-2, the J call TRBJ2-3; D uncertain. V lost 0 bases and J 2 bases, leaving 15 bases between the germline ends. This CDR3 has 17 amino acids. Germline CDR1 SGHTA, CDR2 FQGNSA. The CDR3 nucleotides are TGTGCCAGCAGCTTAGCAGCTGGTGCCCCATCCACAGATACGCAGTATTTT. Translation: CASSLAAGAPSTDTQYF.

This chain joins TRBV27 and TRBJ2-7, with D unresolved. Trimming took off 4 bases at V and 6 bases at J, with 7 bases between the two ends. Germline V gene lookup returns CDR1 MNHEY and CDR2 SMNVEV (reference sequence). The CDR3 totals 11 residues. DNA of the CDR3: TGTGCCAGCAGTTCATCAATCGAGCAGTACTTC. It translates to CASSSSIEQYF.

This clone was picked up one time. For the CDR3, the DNA is TGTGCCAGCAGTGAGGTCTCAGAGACCGGGGAGCTGTTTTTT. Translated, it gives CASSEVSETGELFF. This rearrangement joins TRBV2 to TRBJ2-2; D uncertain. There are 14 residues in the CDR3. V gave up 3 bases and J gave up 5 bases, with 10 bases separating them. Germline V gene sequence: CDR1 SNHLY, CDR2 FYNNEI.

This clone was picked up one time. The V gene is TRBV5-1, the J gene TRBJ1-1; D gene ambiguous. V was trimmed by 0 bases and J by 2 bases, leaving 8 bases between them. There are 14 residues in the CDR3. The germline gives CDR1 SGHRS, CDR2 YFSETQ. CDR3 coding DNA: TGCGCCAGCAGCTTGGTCAGTCAAAACACTGAAGCTTTCTTT. It translates to CASSLVSQNTEAFF.

The chain couples TRBV11-1 to TRBJ2-5; 8 nucleotides match TRBD2. The V gene's germline CDR1 is SGHAT and CDR2 FQDESV (reference sequence). The CDR3 spans 14 residues. The V segment lost 4 bases and the J segment 4 bases; nucleotides outside the gene matches: 5. CDR3 in DNA: TGTGCCAGCAGCTCGCCGAGCGGGGGAGAGACCCAGTACTTC. The encoded protein is CASSSPSGGETQYF.

Only one count was recorded for this clone. The chain is built from TRBV7-9 and TRBJ2-1; TRBD1 or TRBD2 may be the D gene (7 bases each). Per the germline V gene, CDR1 is SEHNR and CDR2 is FQNEAQ (reference sequence). This CDR3 comprises 15 residues. The V end was cut by 8 bases, the J end by 5 bases, with 19 bases between. The CDR3 bases are TGTGCCAGCTACCAGGGGAGGGGGCGAAACAATGAGCAGTTCTTC. This gives the protein CASYQGRGRNNEQFF.

V usage is TRBV6-5 and J usage is TRBJ2-7; 9 bases map to TRBD2. With 5 bases clipped from V and 3 bases from J, the junction kept 8 bases outside the gene matches. This CDR3 is 15 amino acids long. Germline V CDR1 and CDR2: MNHEY, SVGAGI. Here the CDR3 reads CASSPSGGLGYEQYF. The CDR3 DNA sequence: TGTGCCAGCAGTCCAAGCGGGGGGCTTGGCTACGAGCAGTACTTC.

The chain has TRBV7-9 and TRBJ1-1, with D hard to call. The CDR3 has 14 residues. Germline V lookup: CDR1 SEHNR, CDR2 FQNEAQ (reference sequence). V dropped 2 bases and J dropped 0 bases, with 7 bases sitting between them. The CDR3 reads CASSLRQVNTEAFF. CDR3 nucleotides: TGTGCCAGCAGCTTACGCCAGGTGAACACTGAAGCTTTCTTT.

The rearrangement uses TRBV5-1 and TRBJ1-1; tentatively, D is TRBD1 (5 bases). Trimming left V 6 bases short and J 8 bases short, with 20 bases between. Germline V gives CDR1 SGHRS, CDR2 YFSETQ. The CDR3 covers 14 residues. This chain's CDR3 is CASKPASGGIEAFF. The CDR3 bases are TGCGCCAGCAAGCCAGCTTCGGGGGGGATCGAAGCTTTCTTT.

In its sample, this clone was seen once. This chain connects TRBV7-2 to TRBJ1-5; the D is unclear. V gave up 5 bases and J gave up 4 bases, with 15 bases separating them. The CDR3 length is 15 residues. Germline V gene lookup returns CDR1 SGHTA and CDR2 FQGNSA. The CDR3 protein is CASSAKSGGNQPQHF. DNA of the CDR3: TGTGCCAGCAGCGCTAAATCGGGTGGGAATCAGCCCCAGCATTTT.

The count of this clone is one. The V gene is TRBV5-6, the J gene TRBJ1-4; 7 nucleotides agree with TRBD1. Germline lookup yields CDR1 SGHDT and CDR2 YYEEEE. The J segment lost 3 bases and the V segment lost 1 base, leaving 0 bases of the junction unmatched. CDR3 size: 14 residues. This chain's CDR3 is CASSLTGANEKLFF. The DNA for the CDR3 is TGTGCCAGCAGCTTGACAGGGGCTAATGAAAAACTGTTTTTT.

This clone was picked up a small number of times. The V gene is TRBV19, the J gene TRBJ2-6; 7 bases are shared with TRBD1. The germline CDR1 and CDR2 sequences are LNHDA and SQIVND (reference sequence). V lost 5 bases and J lost 0; bases outside the gene matches: 7. CDR3 length: 17 residues. The CDR3 region is CASSASGTVSGANVLTF. As DNA, the CDR3 is TGTGCCAGTAGTGCCTCCGGGACAGTCTCTGGGGCCAACGTCCTGACTTTC.

This rearrangement joins TRBV28 to TRBJ1-1; a possible D gene is TRBD1 (6 bases). The germline CDR1 and CDR2 sequences are MDHEN and SYDVKM. Deletions cut 4 bases from V and 2 bases from J, with 17 bases between. The CDR3 spans 16 residues. CDR3 DNA: TGTGCCAGCAGTTCAGAGGCAGGGGCCTTAAACACTGAAGCTTTCTTT. It translates to CASSSEAGALNTEAFF.

This rearrangement joins TRBV29-1 to TRBJ2-1, with 10 positions matching TRBD2. Germline CDR1 and CDR2: SQVTM and ANQGSEA. The ends lost 6 bases at V and 4 bases at J; junction bases unmatched: 3. CDR3 length: 13 amino acids. Written as DNA, the CDR3 is TGCAGCGTAACTAGCGGGGCGTACAATGAGCAGTTCTTC. Translation gives CSVTSGAYNEQFF.

This clone was seen a handful of times. The rearrangement joins TRBV11-1 to TRBJ1-1; no reliable D call. Trimming shortened V by 6 bases and J by 4 bases, and 9 bases separated the two germline ends. Looked up from germline, CDR1 is SGHAT and CDR2 is FQDESV (reference sequence). The CDR3 has 12 amino acids. The CDR3 DNA reads TGTGCCAGCAGGTTACGCGGCACTGAAGCTTTCTTT. Its protein is CASRLRGTEAFF.

Here the CDR3 reads CASSETSWANYGYTF. The CDR3 nucleotides are TGTGCCAGCAGCGAGACCTCGTGGGCTAACTATGGCTACACCTTC. The chain couples TRBV6-5 to TRBJ1-2; D is undetermined. CDR1 MNHEY and CDR2 SVGAGI come from the germline V gene. V lost 6 bases, J lost 0 bases, and 14 bases lay in between. The CDR3 is 15 residues long.

The chain joins TRBV15 to TRBJ2-7, with 7 positions matching TRBD2. The CDR3 length is 18 residues. The ends lost 0 bases at V and 2 bases at J; junction bases unmatched: 13. CDR1 and CDR2 (germline): LNHNV, YYDKDF (reference sequence). This CDR3 reads CATSRDYPNFAGAYEQYF. For the CDR3, the DNA is TGTGCCACCAGCAGAGATTACCCCAACTTTGCGGGAGCCTACGAGCAGTACTTC.

The V call is TRBV19, the J call TRBJ1-2; a possible D gene is TRBD1 (5 bases). The germline V and J ends were trimmed by 3 bases and 2 bases, with 16 bases remaining between them. Looked up from germline, CDR1 is LNHDA and CDR2 is SQIVND (reference sequence). The CDR3 length is 16 residues. CDR3 region: CASSIRLWAGNYGYTF. DNA for the CDR3: TGTGCCAGTAGTATCCGTCTCTGGGCAGGGAACTATGGCTACACCTTC.

This clone was picked up a small number of times. The DNA for the CDR3 is TGTGCCAGCAGCTACAGGGGACCTGGGGCCAACGTCCTGACTTTC. Residues: CASSYRGPGANVLTF. V is TRBV3-1 (or the pseudogene TRBV3-2) and J is TRBJ2-6, with TRBD1 matching 7 bases. Germline-derived CDR1 and CDR2 are LGHDT and YNNKEL (reference sequence). CDR3 length equals 15 residues. The junction had 3 bases not matched to a gene; V was cut back by 5 bases and J by 2 bases.

The rearrangement uses TRBV10-3 and TRBJ2-1, with unresolved D. V was pared by 3 bases and J by 0 bases, with 9 bases between. CDR1 and CDR2 (germline): ENHRY, SYGVKD. The CDR3 is 15 residues long. In nucleotides, the CDR3 is TGTGCCATCAGTGACACCCGGAGCTCCTACAATGAGCAGTTCTTC. Translating gives CAISDTRSSYNEQFF.

This chain uses TRBV5-5 with TRBJ1-2; 7 bases are shared with TRBD1. This CDR3 has 13 amino acids. Germline assignment: CDR1 SGHKS and CDR2 YYEKEE (reference sequence). Unmatched junction bases numbered 5, after V lost 1 base and J lost 8 bases. The CDR3: CASSLPGGGGYTF. The DNA of the CDR3 is TGTGCCAGCAGCTTGCCAGGGGGAGGCGGCTACACCTTC.

This clone was observed a single time. The genes are TRBV6-1 and TRBJ1-1; D uncertain. V gave up 1 base and J gave up 6 bases, with 12 bases separating them. The CDR3 is 14 residues long. Germline loops: CDR1 MNHNS, CDR2 SASEGT. The CDR3 here is CASSEVGGSAEAFF. The CDR3, as DNA: TGTGCCAGCAGTGAAGTTGGAGGGTCGGCTGAAGCTTTCTTT.

In this sample, this clone turned up a few times. The chain combines TRBV13 with TRBJ2-7, with D perhaps given as TRBD1 or TRBD2 (5 bases each). Trimming pared 5 bases from V and 2 bases from J, leaving 16 bases between. The length of the CDR3 is 15 residues. Germline-derived CDR1 and CDR2 are PRHDT and FYEKMQ (reference sequence). This CDR3 is CASSPGRRGAYEQYF. CDR3 in DNA: TGTGCCAGCAGCCCTGGCCGGCGAGGGGCCTACGAGCAGTACTTC.

This clone was found once. The chain uses TRBV21-1 and TRBJ1-5. TRBV21-1 is tagged as a pseudogene. The CDR3 loop spans 15 amino acids. CDR3 residues: CASSVRDPKNQPQHF. The DNA for the CDR3 is TGTGCCAGCAGCGTCCGGGACCCCAAGAATCAGCCCCAGCATTTT.

The CDR3 loop is CAISKQGSSYEQYF. DNA of the CDR3: TGTGCCATCAGCAAACAGGGGTCTTCCTACGAGCAGTACTTC. The chain carries TRBV10-3 and TRBJ2-7; 7 bases agree with TRBD1. CDR1 is ENHRY, CDR2 SYGVKD, per germline. This CDR3 contains 14 residues. Trimming cost V 6 bases and J 1 base; bases outside gene matches: 6.

The chain carries TRBV13 and TRBJ1-3, with unresolved D. Germline assignment: CDR1 PRHDT and CDR2 FYEKMQ (reference sequence). CDR3 length: 15 amino acids. V was clipped by 5 bases and J by 4 bases, with 15 bases between them. CDR3: CASSLMLRSGNTIYF. CDR3 DNA: TGTGCCAGCAGCCTTATGCTACGGTCGGGAAACACCATATATTTT.

The chain employs TRBV5-1 and TRBJ1-1; tentatively, D is TRBD1 (5 bases). The CDR3 sequence is 17 residues long. Germline V CDR1 and CDR2: SGHRS, YFSETQ. V was pared by 2 bases and J by 3 bases, with 20 bases between. The CDR3 DNA reads as TGCGCCAGCAGCTTATACCACCTAGGGGCGGGTCACACTGAAGCTTTCTTT. It yields the protein CASSLYHLGAGHTEAFF.

The chain links TRBV19 to TRBJ1-5; 8 bases are a match to TRBD1. This CDR3 comprises 15 residues. Germline assignment: CDR1 LNHDA and CDR2 SQIVND (reference sequence). The ends lost 5 bases at V and 7 bases at J; junction bases unmatched: 10. The CDR3 DNA follows: TGTGCCAGTAGTCCACCGCAGGGGGCAGGACAGCCCCAGCATTTT. It encodes CASSPPQGAGQPQHF.